This passage covers 16 T cell receptor beta chains from one sample sequenced in a study of blood T cells in healthy people across ages. Then a second PCR, running about 6 to 12 cycles, was carried out with a sample-barcoded 5' primer and a J-beta primer mix. In TCRdb, the 5' RACE reads were re-called with MiXCR into one record per CDR3 protein. Of around 1,000,000 distinct CDR3 sequences in the sample, 35% to 40% were seen once. Sequencing was done on a sample of blood. Every receptor here comes from a man younger than 35 in good health.

The chain recombines TRBV11-2 with TRBJ2-3, with D perhaps matching TRBD2 (5 bases). The V gene's germline CDR1 is SGHAT and CDR2 FQNNGV. Trimming removed 1 base at V and 0 bases at J, with 11 bases between. CDR3 length: 16 amino acids. CDR3 region: CASSLGASPSTDTQYF. As DNA, the CDR3 is TGTGCCAGCAGCTTAGGGGCTAGCCCTAGCACAGATACGCAGTATTTT.

This clonotype was counted at least ten times. V and J are TRBV28 and TRBJ2-1; D possibly uses TRBD1 or TRBD2 (6 bases each). Looked up from germline, CDR1 is MDHEN and CDR2 is SYDVKM. Trimming left V 5 bases short and J 6 bases short, with 14 bases between. CDR3 length: 14 residues. CDR3 sequence (DNA): TGTGCCAGCAGTCCTCGGGGGCCACTCAATGAGCAGTTCTTC. As protein: CASSPRGPLNEQFF.

The gene calls are TRBV30 and TRBJ1-5; no reliable D call. Germline-derived CDR1 and CDR2 are GTSNPN and SVGIG (reference sequence). V lost 2 bases, J lost 6 bases, and 8 bases lay in between. This CDR3 is 12 amino acids long. CDR3 bases: TGTGCCTGGAGTCCTGGGAGTCAGCCCCAGCATTTT. Protein: CAWSPGSQPQHF.

Concerning this clonotype itself: This may arise from a read error, as a much more abundant clone is one base away. The gene calls are TRBV4-1 and TRBJ1-2; no clear D. Germline loops: CDR1 MGHRA, CDR2 YSYEKL. The CDR3 length is 15 residues. The germline V and J ends were trimmed by 0 bases and 4 bases, with 12 bases remaining between them. The CDR3 coding sequence is TGCGCCAGCAGCCAAGATCCTCTGGTCGTCTATGGCTACACCTTC. Translated: CASSQDPLVVYGYTF.

A few counts support this clonotype. This chain joins TRBV3-1 and TRBJ1-1, with 8 bases that match TRBD1. This CDR3 has 14 amino acids. Trimming took 1 base from V and 5 from J; bases not matched to a gene: 3. The germline V gene encodes CDR1 LGHDT and CDR2 YNNKEL (reference sequence). DNA for the CDR3: TGTGCCAGCAGCCAAGTCAGGGGGCATACTGAAGCTTTCTTT. Its translation: CASSQVRGHTEAFF.

This clonotype has a handful of counts. The chain joins TRBV7-2 to TRBJ2-4, with TRBD1 matching 10 bases. CDR1 and CDR2 (germline): SGHTA, FQGNSA. V lost 2 bases, J lost 1 base, and 5 bases stayed unmatched. This CDR3 is built from 17 residues. This chain's CDR3 is CASSLSPDRGAKNIQYF. The CDR3 DNA sequence: TGTGCCAGCAGCTTAAGTCCGGACAGGGGGGCCAAAAACATTCAGTACTTC.

This clonotype was found once. This chain joins TRBV5-1 and TRBJ1-1; D ambiguous. The germline V gene has CDR1 SGHRS and CDR2 YFSETQ. This CDR3 has 13 residues. Trimming left V 4 bases short and J 5 bases short, with 12 bases between. The CDR3 sequence is CASSRESETEAFF. CDR3 coding DNA: TGCGCCAGCAGCAGGGAGTCTGAAACTGAAGCTTTCTTT.

This clonotype was picked up a small number of times. The rearrangement uses TRBV10-3 and TRBJ2-5; D gene uncertain. The germline V gene has CDR1 ENHRY and CDR2 SYGVKD. The CDR3 totals 12 residues. The V end lost 3 bases, the J end lost 5 bases, and 7 bases lay between the germline ends. The CDR3 bases are TGTGCCATCAGTGATGGTTCGGAGACCCAGTACTTC. Translating it yields CAISDGSETQYF.

This clonotype has just a few counts. This chain uses TRBV5-1 with TRBJ2-1; the D is unclear. Trimming took off 4 bases at V and 1 base at J, with 9 bases between the two ends. The CDR3 consists of 14 residues. CDR1 is SGHRS and CDR2 is YFSETQ in the germline V gene. The CDR3 DNA is TGCGCCAGCAGCCCTAGACGGTCCTACAATGAGCAGTTCTTC. This codes for CASSPRRSYNEQFF.

The chain has TRBV18 and TRBJ2-5, with D perhaps matching TRBD2 (6 bases). In germline, CDR1 is KGHSH, CDR2 LQKENI. V lost 3 bases, J lost 3 bases, and 14 bases lay in between. This CDR3 has 15 residues. CDR3 loop: CASSPAGTPKETQYF. CDR3 bases: TGTGCCAGCTCACCGGCGGGGACGCCTAAAGAGACCCAGTACTTC.

This clonotype was counted a few times. The chain has TRBV20-1 and TRBJ2-3, with D possibly matching TRBD2 (6 bases). CDR1 is DFQATT, CDR2 SNEGSKA, per germline (reference sequence). The CDR3 is made up of 12 amino acids. Trimming removed 7 bases at V and 5 bases at J, with 13 bases between. The CDR3 protein is CSVQGGEDTQYF. The DNA of the CDR3 is TGCAGTGTCCAGGGAGGTGAAGATACGCAGTATTTT.

There are a few counts of this clonotype. This sequence joins TRBV20-1 and TRBJ2-7, with D maybe TRBD1 (5 bases). Germline CDR1 DFQATT, CDR2 SNEGSKA (reference sequence). The length of the CDR3 is 11 residues. V gave up 3 bases and J gave up 6 bases, with 9 bases separating them. CDR3 sequence: CSARVGREQYF. DNA of the CDR3: TGCAGTGCTAGGGTGGGGCGCGAGCAGTACTTC.

This clonotype was detected a few times. The chain carries TRBV5-1 and TRBJ2-6; D may be TRBD1 (5 bases). There are 17 residues in the CDR3. CDR1 is SGHRS, CDR2 YFSETQ, per germline. The V end lost 4 bases, the J end lost 8 bases, and 22 bases lay between the germline ends. CDR3 DNA sequence: TGCGCCAGCAGCCCGGTAGGGGTGGGTACTTTGTCCAACGTCCTGACTTTC. As protein: CASSPVGVGTLSNVLTF.

In regard to this clonotype: A read error is possible here, since a much larger clone lies one base away. The V call is TRBV6-5, the J call TRBJ1-4, with D possibly being TRBD1 (5 bases). The CDR3 is 13 residues long. Germline V gene lookup returns CDR1 MNHEY and CDR2 SVGAGI. V lost 5 bases, J lost 4 bases, and 8 bases lay in between. For the CDR3, the DNA is TGTGCCAGCAGTGACAGCCGTAATGAAAAACTGTTTTTT. Translation: CASSDSRNEKLFF.

The V gene is TRBV9, the J gene TRBJ1-2, with D maybe TRBD1 (5 bases). Trimming removed 4 bases at V and 1 base at J, with 14 bases between. This CDR3 has 15 amino acids. Germline lookup yields CDR1 SGDLS and CDR2 YYNGEE. This chain's CDR3 is CASSPSGGFNYGYTF. CDR3 nucleotides: TGTGCCAGCAGCCCCTCGGGGGGGTTTAACTATGGCTACACCTTC. The entire variable domain, with the rest obtained from reference TRBV9 and TRBJ1-2, is as follows: DSGVTQTPKHLITATGQRVTLRCSPRSGDLSVYWYQQSLDQGLQFLIQYYNGEERAKGNILERFSAQQFPDLHSELNLSSLELGDSALYFCASSPSGGFNYGYTFGSGTRLTVV.

This clonotype turned up a few times. V and J are TRBV6-1 and TRBJ1-1; D unresolved. This CDR3 has 14 amino acids. Germline V lookup: CDR1 MNHNS, CDR2 SASEGT. Deletions cut 1 base from V and 2 bases from J, with 8 bases between. The CDR3 DNA reads as TGTGCCAGCAGTGAAGGACGGAAAAACACTGAAGCTTTCTTT. It yields the protein CASSEGRKNTEAFF.